This T cell receptor (beta chain) was captured by sequencing in a study of blood T cell repertoires in COVID-19. Study-wide background: Whether acute or convalescent, the COVID-19 samples came from the United States, Italy and Spain. In each case, the material was cDNA or gDNA derived from T cells, B-cell-depleted T cells, or PBMCs.

Authors' processing steps: Estimation of nucleated cell counts relied on the amplification of reference gene primers. Assay: immunoSEQ multiplex PCR; the TCRdb copy retains only in-frame clones and omits some. V and J calls and clone size are as listed in that table; D and trimming were resolved from the DNA. Of about 12,000 clones in the sample, over 70% are singletons; the top ten hold roughly 40%. V was pared by 5 bases and J by 0 bases, with 10 bases between. The CDR3 is 14 amino acids. Germline assignment: CDR1 LNHNV and CDR2 YYDKDF (reference sequence). The V call is TRBV15, the J call TRBJ2-5; perhaps TRBD2 as D (6 bases). The receptor's source is a man older than 75 with acute or convalescent COVID-19. The sequenced sample was peripheral blood. DNA for the CDR3: TGTGCCACCAGCCGGGACTTGCACCAAGAGACCCAGTACTTC. This translates into CATSRDLHQETQYF.